The clone carrying this T cell receptor (beta chain) was counted many times. The data were obtained in a study of neurological immune-mediated disorders. The CDR3 is 11 residues long. CDR1 and CDR2 from the germline V gene are SQVTM and ANQGSEA. V gave up 4 bases and J gave up 4 bases, with 6 bases separating them. Via MiXCR, TCRdb re-called the 5' RACE reads, giving one row per CDR3 protein. Of about 54,000 distinct CDR3 sequences listed, around 3.8% are singletons. Sequencing used CD4+ T cells from blood. This chain uses TRBV29-1 with TRBJ2-3; D is unclear. This sequence originates from a woman between 40 and 55 years old with multiple sclerosis. The CDR3 region has the DNA TGCAGCGTTGCAGTCGCAGATACGCAGTATTTT. Amino acid sequence: CSVAVADTQYF.